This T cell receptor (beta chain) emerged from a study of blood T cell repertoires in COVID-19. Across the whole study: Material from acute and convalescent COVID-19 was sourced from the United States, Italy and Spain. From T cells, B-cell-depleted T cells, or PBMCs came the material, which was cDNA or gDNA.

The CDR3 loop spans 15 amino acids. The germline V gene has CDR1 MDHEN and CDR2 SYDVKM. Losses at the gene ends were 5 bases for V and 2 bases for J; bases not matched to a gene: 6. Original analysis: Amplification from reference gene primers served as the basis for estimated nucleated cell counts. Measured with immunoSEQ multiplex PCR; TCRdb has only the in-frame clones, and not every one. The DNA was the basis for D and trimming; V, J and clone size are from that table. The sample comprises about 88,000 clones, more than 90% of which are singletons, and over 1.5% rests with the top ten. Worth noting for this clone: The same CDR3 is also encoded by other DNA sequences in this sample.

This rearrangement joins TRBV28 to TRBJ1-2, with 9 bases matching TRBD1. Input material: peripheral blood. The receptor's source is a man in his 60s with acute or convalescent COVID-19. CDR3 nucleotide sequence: TGTGCCAGCAGTCCCCCGGGACAGGGAAACTATGGCTACACCTTC. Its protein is CASSPPGQGNYGYTF.